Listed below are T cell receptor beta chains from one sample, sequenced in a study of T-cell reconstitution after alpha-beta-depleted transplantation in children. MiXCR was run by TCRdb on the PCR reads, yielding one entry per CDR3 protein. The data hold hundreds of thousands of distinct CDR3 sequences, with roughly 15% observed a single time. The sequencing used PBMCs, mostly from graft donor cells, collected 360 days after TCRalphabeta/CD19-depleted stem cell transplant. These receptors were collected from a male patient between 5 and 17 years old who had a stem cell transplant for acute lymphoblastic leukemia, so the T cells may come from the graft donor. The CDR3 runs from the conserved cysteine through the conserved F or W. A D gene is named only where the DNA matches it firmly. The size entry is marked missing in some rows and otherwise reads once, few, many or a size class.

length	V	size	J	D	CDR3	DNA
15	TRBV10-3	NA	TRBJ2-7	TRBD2	CAISERAGAINEQYF	TGTGCCATCAGTGAGAGGGCGGGAGCGATCAACGAGCAGTACTTC
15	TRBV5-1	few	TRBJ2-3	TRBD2	CASSDIAGAKDTQYF	TGCGCCAGCAGCGATATAGCGGGAGCGAAAGATACGCAGTATTTT
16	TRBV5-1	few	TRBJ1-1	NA	CASSFRQNGMNTEAFF	TGCGCCAGCAGCTTCAGGCAAAACGGTATGAACACTGAAGCTTTCTTT
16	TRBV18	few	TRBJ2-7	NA	CASSPTPAPLRYEQYF	TGTGCCAGCTCTCCGACACCAGCTCCTCTCCGCTACGAGCAGTACTTC
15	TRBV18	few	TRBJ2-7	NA	CASSPALGSGYEQYF	TGTGCCAGCTCACCCGCTCTAGGATCCGGGTACGAGCAGTACTTC
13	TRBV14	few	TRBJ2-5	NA	CASSAPYQETQYF	TGTGCCAGCAGCGCTCCATACCAAGAGACCCAGTACTTC
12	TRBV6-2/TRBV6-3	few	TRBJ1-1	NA	CASSWYNTEAFF	TGTGCCAGCAGTTGGTATAACACTGAAGCTTTCTTT
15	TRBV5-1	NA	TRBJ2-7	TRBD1	CASSLEYRGLDEQYF	TGCGCCAGCAGCTTGGAGTACAGGGGGCTGGACGAGCAGTACTTC
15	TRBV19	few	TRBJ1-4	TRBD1	CASIASRTGGQKLFF	TGTGCCAGTATCGCCTCCAGGACAGGGGGGCAAAAACTGTTTTTT
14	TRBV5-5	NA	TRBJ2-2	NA	CASSRGRGTGELFF	TGTGCCAGCAGCCGAGGCAGGGGCACCGGGGAGCTGTTTTTT
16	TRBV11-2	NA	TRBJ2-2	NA	CASSLRPGANTGELFF	TGTGCCAGCAGCTTACGTCCAGGGGCCAACACCGGGGAGCTGTTTTTT
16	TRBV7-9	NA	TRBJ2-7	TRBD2	CASSLKRLAGDYEQYF	TGTGCCAGCAGCTTAAAGAGACTAGCGGGAGACTACGAGCAGTACTTC
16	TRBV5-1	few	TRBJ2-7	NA	CASSLTSGLVAYEQYF	TGCGCCAGCAGCTTGACGAGCGGGCTGGTCGCCTACGAGCAGTACTTC
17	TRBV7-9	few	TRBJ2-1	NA	CASSLGGGTLLAREQFF	TGTGCCAGCAGCTTAGGTGGGGGAACCCTCCTAGCGCGGGAGCAGTTCTTC
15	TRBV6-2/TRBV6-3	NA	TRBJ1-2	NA	CASSPGDRETNGYTF	TGTGCCAGCAGCCCCGGGGACCGGGAGACTAATGGCTACACCTTC
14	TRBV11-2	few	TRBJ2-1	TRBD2	CASSSIAGRNEQFF	TGTGCCAGCAGCTCCATAGCGGGAAGGAATGAGCAGTTCTTC
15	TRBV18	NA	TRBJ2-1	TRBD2	CASSEIAGVRNEQFF	TGTGCCAGCTCAGAAATAGCGGGAGTTCGAAATGAGCAGTTCTTC
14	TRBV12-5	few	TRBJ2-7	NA	CASAFDTGTYEQYF	TGTGCTAGTGCCTTTGACACCGGCACCTACGAGCAGTACTTC
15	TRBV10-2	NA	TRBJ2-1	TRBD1	CASTQGGQGENEQFF	TGCGCCAGCACCCAAGGGGGACAGGGTGAGAATGAGCAGTTCTTC
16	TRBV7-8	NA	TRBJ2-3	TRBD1	CASSLAYRGPRDTQYF	TGTGCCAGCAGCTTAGCGTACAGGGGGCCAAGGGATACGCAGTATTTT